This T cell receptor beta chain was profiled in a study of cytomegalovirus exposure and HLA in healthy donors. Germline V gene lookup returns CDR1 SNHLY and CDR2 FYNNEI. V lost 7 bases to trimming and J lost 0 bases; unmatched junction nucleotides: 5. The CDR3 sequence is 15 residues long. A multiplex PCR was run with 60 Vbeta primers and 13 Jbeta primers. Assay used: immunoSEQ multiplex PCR; TCRdb lists only in-frame clones, some missing. The sample gives about 130,000 clones, less than 80% of which show up once; under 5.5% is in the top ten. The TCR sequence derives from a man in his forties or fifties in good health and CMV-seropositive. The chain is built from TRBV2 and TRBJ1-4; the match to TRBD1 covers 7 bases. The specimen sequenced was PBMCs. CDR3 residues: CASTGQYTTNEKLFF. The CDR3 region has the DNA TGTGCCAGCACGGGACAGTATACAACTAATGAAAAACTGTTTTTT.